A selection of T cell receptor beta chains follows, all from one sample in a study of yellow fever vaccine responses in identical twins. From the RT-PCR reads, TCRdb called clonotypes with MiXCR, one entry per CDR3 protein. The sample has 2,000 to 2,500 distinct CDR3 sequences; 82% are singletons. The specimen comprised T cells from blood (PBMCs), unsorted or a sorted subset (not recorded which), sampled before or after yellow fever vaccination (not recorded which). Receptor source: a woman between 18 and 29 years old who received the yellow fever vaccine. Both conserved end residues are part of each CDR3. The D gene is left open where the match is weak. Clone size is given for some rows only: seen once, a few or many times, or a class if the clone is expanded.

d_gene: -
j_gene: TRBJ1-1
v_gene: TRBV7-8
abundance: -
CDR3nt: TGTGCCAGCAGCCCAACGACAGGCCACACTGAAGCTTTCTTT
CDR3aa: CASSPTTGHTEAFF

d_gene: -
j_gene: TRBJ2-1
v_gene: TRBV2
abundance: -
CDR3nt: TGTGCCAGCAGCCATGAGCAGTTCTTC
CDR3aa: CASSHEQFF

d_gene: -
j_gene: TRBJ2-1
v_gene: TRBV7-6
abundance: -
CDR3nt: TGTGCCAGCAGCTTAGGGGTTTGGACAGAGCAGTTCTTC
CDR3aa: CASSLGVWTEQFF

d_gene: -
j_gene: TRBJ1-5
v_gene: TRBV7-2
abundance: few
CDR3nt: TGTGCCAGCAGCTCCTCGACCATGGCCCAGCATTTT
CDR3aa: CASSSSTMAQHF

d_gene: TRBD1
j_gene: TRBJ1-3
v_gene: TRBV11-1
abundance: -
CDR3nt: TGTGCCAGCAGCAGGACAGGGGCCAACTCTGGAAACACCATATATTTT
CDR3aa: CASSRTGANSGNTIYF

d_gene: -
j_gene: TRBJ2-1
v_gene: TRBV14
abundance: -
CDR3nt: TGTGCCAGCTGGGCTAGCGCGGCCTACAATGAGCAGTTCTTC
CDR3aa: CASWASAAYNEQFF

d_gene: TRBD2
j_gene: TRBJ2-1
v_gene: TRBV7-6
abundance: -
CDR3nt: TGTGCCAGCAGCTTAGGGACTAGCGGGCTCTACAATGAGCAGTTCTTC
CDR3aa: CASSLGTSGLYNEQFF

d_gene: TRBD1
j_gene: TRBJ2-3
v_gene: TRBV5-1
abundance: once
CDR3nt: TGCGCCAGCGGAAATATACAGGGGGCGAGAGGCACAGATACGCAGTATTTT
CDR3aa: CASGNIQGARGTDTQYF

d_gene: -
j_gene: TRBJ1-2
v_gene: TRBV23-1
abundance: -
CDR3nt: TGCGCCAGCAGTCAATCGCTGAAGAAAGTCGGCACCTTC
CDR3aa: CASSQSLKKVGTF

d_gene: -
j_gene: TRBJ2-7
v_gene: TRBV25-1
abundance: once
CDR3nt: TGTGCCACCGTTGGTCGGGAGCAGTACTTC
CDR3aa: CATVGREQYF

d_gene: -
j_gene: TRBJ2-2
v_gene: TRBV29-1
abundance: few
CDR3nt: TGCAGCACCAGGGATACCGGGGAGCTGTTTTTT
CDR3aa: CSTRDTGELFF

d_gene: TRBD1
j_gene: TRBJ1-6
v_gene: TRBV10-1
abundance: -
CDR3nt: TGCGCCAGCAGACAGGGGGCAAATTCACCCCTCCACTTT
CDR3aa: CASRQGANSPLHF

d_gene: -
j_gene: TRBJ2-1
v_gene: TRBV18
abundance: -
CDR3nt: TGTGCCAGCTCAACTCCACCCTACAATGAGCAGTTCTTC
CDR3aa: CASSTPPYNEQFF

d_gene: -
j_gene: TRBJ2-3
v_gene: TRBV4-1
abundance: once
CDR3nt: TGCGCCAGCAGCCAAAGGGATTTGCGGGGAGATACGCAGTATTTT
CDR3aa: CASSQRDLRGDTQYF

d_gene: -
j_gene: TRBJ2-3
v_gene: TRBV28
abundance: -
CDR3nt: TGTGCCAGCAGTTTACTGCGCCGCACAGATACGCAGTATTTT
CDR3aa: CASSLLRRTDTQYF

d_gene: -
j_gene: TRBJ1-1
v_gene: TRBV4-1
abundance: -
CDR3nt: TGCGCCAGCAGCATAAAGGCCCGAAGGTCTAAAGCTTTCTTT
CDR3aa: CASSIKARRSKAFF

d_gene: TRBD1
j_gene: TRBJ2-7
v_gene: TRBV2
abundance: -
CDR3nt: TGTGCCAGCACTGCGGACAGGGGACCCTACGAGCAGTACTTC
CDR3aa: CASTADRGPYEQYF

d_gene: -
j_gene: TRBJ1-2
v_gene: TRBV29-1
abundance: -
CDR3nt: TGCAGCGTTGGGGGGACGGGGAACTATGGCTACACCTTC
CDR3aa: CSVGGTGNYGYTF

d_gene: -
j_gene: TRBJ1-1
v_gene: TRBV29-1
abundance: -
CDR3nt: TGCAGCGTTGATATAGAGGGCTGGGCCACCTCCCGAGGTGAAGCTTTCTTT
CDR3aa: CSVDIEGWATSRGEAFF

d_gene: -
j_gene: TRBJ1-6
v_gene: TRBV6-5
abundance: -
CDR3nt: TGTGCCAGCAGTTACGCGGGGACTAATTCACCCCTCCACTTT
CDR3aa: CASSYAGTNSPLHF

d_gene: -
j_gene: TRBJ2-1
v_gene: TRBV10-3
abundance: -
CDR3nt: TGTGCCATCGGGACTTATTACAATGAGCAGTTCTTC
CDR3aa: CAIGTYYNEQFF

d_gene: -
j_gene: TRBJ2-2
v_gene: TRBV29-1
abundance: -
CDR3nt: TGCAGCGCTTCCTCTCTCGAGGGGAACACCGGGGAGCTGTTTTTT
CDR3aa: CSASSLEGNTGELFF

d_gene: -
j_gene: TRBJ2-1
v_gene: TRBV19
abundance: -
CDR3nt: TGTGCCAGTGGGAGCGGTATCAGTGAGCAGTTCTTC
CDR3aa: CASGSGISEQFF

d_gene: -
j_gene: TRBJ2-5
v_gene: TRBV11-2
abundance: -
CDR3nt: TGTGCCAGCAGCTTGGGGCAGCAGGGCCAAGAGACCCAGTACTTC
CDR3aa: CASSLGQQGQETQYF

d_gene: -
j_gene: TRBJ2-1
v_gene: TRBV6-1
abundance: -
CDR3nt: TGTGCCAGCAGCATGGTGTATGAGCAGTTCTTC
CDR3aa: CASSMVYEQFF

d_gene: -
j_gene: TRBJ1-1
v_gene: TRBV10-3
abundance: large
CDR3nt: TGTGCCATCAGTGCTGTGGGAGAGGACAGAAAAGCTTTCTTT
CDR3aa: CAISAVGEDRKAFF

d_gene: -
j_gene: TRBJ2-1
v_gene: TRBV19
abundance: -
CDR3nt: TGTGCCAGTAGTATATGGGGAGGACAGCGAAGGGAGCAGTTCTTC
CDR3aa: CASSIWGGQRREQFF

d_gene: -
j_gene: TRBJ1-2
v_gene: TRBV29-1
abundance: -
CDR3nt: TGCAGCGTGGCCGATTATGGCTACACCTTC
CDR3aa: CSVADYGYTF

d_gene: -
j_gene: TRBJ1-6
v_gene: TRBV7-9
abundance: few
CDR3nt: TGTGCCAGCAGCCTTACGGATAATTCACCCCTCCACTTT
CDR3aa: CASSLTDNSPLHF

d_gene: TRBD2
j_gene: TRBJ2-7
v_gene: TRBV3-1
abundance: -
CDR3nt: TGTGCCAGCAGCCAAGGGAGGTCTAGCGGGAGGGTAAACTACGAGCAGTACTTC
CDR3aa: CASSQGRSSGRVNYEQYF

d_gene: -
j_gene: TRBJ2-7
v_gene: TRBV10-3
abundance: once
CDR3nt: TGTGCCATCAGTGGTGTTGGGACCTACGAGCAGTACTTC
CDR3aa: CAISGVGTYEQYF

d_gene: TRBD1
j_gene: TRBJ2-5
v_gene: TRBV5-6
abundance: -
CDR3nt: TGTGCCAGCAGGAAGACAGGGGTGGAGACCCAGTACTTC
CDR3aa: CASRKTGVETQYF

d_gene: -
j_gene: TRBJ1-1
v_gene: TRBV10-1
abundance: -
CDR3nt: TGCGCCAGCAGTGAGTCCTGGCAGAATCCCACTGAAGCTTTCTTT
CDR3aa: CASSESWQNPTEAFF

d_gene: -
j_gene: TRBJ1-3
v_gene: TRBV10-1
abundance: few
CDR3nt: TGCGCCAGCAGCTCGGGTCAGGGCGATGGAAACACCATATATTTT
CDR3aa: CASSSGQGDGNTIYF

d_gene: -
j_gene: TRBJ2-5
v_gene: TRBV5-1
abundance: -
CDR3nt: TGCGCCAGCAGCTTGTCCGGTGGGCCCCCCCAAGAGACCCAGTACTTC
CDR3aa: CASSLSGGPPQETQYF

d_gene: -
j_gene: TRBJ1-4
v_gene: TRBV10-3
abundance: -
CDR3nt: TGTGCCATCAGTGAAACGGGTTGGGAAAAACTGTTTTTT
CDR3aa: CAISETGWEKLFF

d_gene: TRBD1
j_gene: TRBJ2-7
v_gene: TRBV12-3/TRBV12-4
abundance: -
CDR3nt: TGTGCCAGCAGTTCGCCGGGGACAGGCCGCTACGAGCAGTACTTC
CDR3aa: CASSSPGTGRYEQYF

d_gene: -
j_gene: TRBJ2-1
v_gene: TRBV4-2
abundance: -
CDR3nt: TGTGCCAGCAGCCAAGGAGAAGGCTCCTACAATGAGCAGTTCTTC
CDR3aa: CASSQGEGSYNEQFF

d_gene: TRBD2
j_gene: TRBJ2-1
v_gene: TRBV11-2
abundance: -
CDR3nt: TGTGCCAGCAGCTTCGACACCACTAGCGGGAGAGAGACGATCTTC
CDR3aa: CASSFDTTSGRETIF

d_gene: TRBD1
j_gene: TRBJ1-1
v_gene: TRBV27
abundance: -
CDR3nt: TGTGCCAGCAGTATTGGACAGGCGAACACTGAAGCTTTCTTT
CDR3aa: CASSIGQANTEAFF

d_gene: -
j_gene: TRBJ2-1
v_gene: TRBV20-1
abundance: once
CDR3nt: TGCAGTGCTAGAGATCTTGAGGGAATTCGCAATGAGCAGTTCTTC
CDR3aa: CSARDLEGIRNEQFF

d_gene: -
j_gene: TRBJ1-5
v_gene: TRBV4-1
abundance: -
CDR3nt: TGCGCCAGCAGCCAAGTTGGTCAGCCCCAGCATTTT
CDR3aa: CASSQVGQPQHF

d_gene: -
j_gene: TRBJ1-1
v_gene: TRBV12-3/TRBV12-4
abundance: -
CDR3nt: TGTGCCAGCAGTTTAATGGGGAAAGCTGAAGCTTTCTTT
CDR3aa: CASSLMGKAEAFF

d_gene: -
j_gene: TRBJ1-1
v_gene: TRBV11-3
abundance: -
CDR3nt: TGTGCCAGCAGCCCCCTCCCGGGACATCAAGCTTTCTTT
CDR3aa: CASSPLPGHQAFF

d_gene: -
j_gene: TRBJ2-3
v_gene: TRBV12-3/TRBV12-4
abundance: -
CDR3nt: TGTGCCAGCAGTTTAACAGTAGGGGATACGCAGTATTTT
CDR3aa: CASSLTVGDTQYF

d_gene: TRBD1
j_gene: TRBJ1-4
v_gene: TRBV7-6
abundance: -
CDR3nt: TGTGCCAGCAGCTTAGCCTACATCGACAGGGATGAAAAACTGTTTTTT
CDR3aa: CASSLAYIDRDEKLFF

d_gene: -
j_gene: TRBJ2-2
v_gene: TRBV29-1
abundance: -
CDR3nt: TGCAGCGTCGCAACCCAGGGTATTAGTACCGGGGAGCTGTTTTTT
CDR3aa: CSVATQGISTGELFF

d_gene: -
j_gene: TRBJ2-2
v_gene: TRBV7-2
abundance: -
CDR3nt: TGTGCCAGCAGCTTATCGCTGGGGTCTCCCGGGGAGCTGTTTTTT
CDR3aa: CASSLSLGSPGELFF

d_gene: -
j_gene: TRBJ1-1
v_gene: TRBV13
abundance: few
CDR3nt: TGTGCCAGCAGAGTCGACCCGGGCGGGACTGAAGCTTTCTTT
CDR3aa: CASRVDPGGTEAFF

d_gene: -
j_gene: TRBJ1-2
v_gene: TRBV20-1
abundance: -
CDR3nt: TGCAGTGCTAGACAGGCTGAATATGGCTACACCTTC
CDR3aa: CSARQAEYGYTF